The sequence of this T cell receptor (beta chain) was determined in a study of monozygotic twins with inflammatory bowel disease. Overall study results and limits: Variability may have been added to patient repertoires by differing immunosuppressive treatments.

Each of the TCR libraries took roughly 3,400 ng of total RNA. Two rounds of nested PCR, of roughly 17 and 9 cycles, were run on TCRalpha and TCRbeta cDNA. With the 5' RACE reads reprocessed, TCRdb shows one record per CDR3 protein and no DNA. Its table records some 400,000 distinct CDR3 sequences. There are 15 residues in the CDR3. CDR1 is MDHEN, CDR2 SYDVKM, per germline. Whole blood that had not undergone T cell sorting provided the isolated total RNA. For this clonotype: What it binds is not known.

V gene TRBV28 combines with J gene TRBJ1-5. The TCR was taken from a human donor with ulcerative colitis or Crohn's disease, or a healthy co-twin of an affected twin (not recorded which). Sequenced material: blood. The CDR3 loop reads CASSPGDWGNQPQHF.